This section outlines one TCR beta chain sequence together with its context. This receptor's antigen is unknown. At one end the junction does not follow the germline gene, possibly because of a read error. The cohort consisted of 650 to 850 healthy bone marrow donors. All cohort members were sampled while nominally healthy, although unrecorded immune exposures were likely present. The donor tested CMV seronegative, placing the donor among the roughly 340 seronegative members of the cohort. Each donor provided a peripheral blood sample, and peripheral blood mononuclear cells were used for TCR beta sequencing. Genomic DNA extraction from the blood cell samples was performed with the Qiagen DNeasy Blood Extraction Kit. The entry originates in a study of cytomegalovirus exposure and HLA in healthy donors (dated 2017 in TCRdb). The study in broad terms: An earlier analysis of several hundred of the donors reported about 250 Gb of sequence data and 117 million unique TCR beta sequences from roughly 200 million T cells. Roughly 300 gigabases of sequencing data and 78 million or so unique TCR sequences were included in an early release covering roughly 600 HLA-typed donors. Of the 300 to 450 genotyped donors, 65% to 90% were placed in the genetic ancestry cluster associated with self-reported Caucasian donors. The study was designed to test whether signatures of past pathogen exposure could be identified by cataloging public T cell receptors. Using immunosequencing, the study profiled T cell repertoires from 666 subjects and related those repertoires to cytomegalovirus serostatus. A separate validation cohort of over 95 different subjects was used in addition to the roughly 640-subject first cohort. To predict cytomegalovirus infection status, the study brought together high-throughput TCR immunosequencing, statistical association of individual TCRs with disease status, and machine learning. A later analysis re-examined previously published TCR beta repertoires from about 670 donors and added high-resolution HLA genotyping to investigate patterns of TCR occurrence. Rather than using new phenotypic data, the later analysis identified candidate immune exposures from TCR beta sequences and from how often those sequences occurred across donors. An earlier analysis of some 600 of the donors applied high-throughput TCR beta sequencing to assess whether each TCR beta V gene segment acted as functional or pseudogenic. Donor age, sex, ethnicity and CMV serostatus were compiled together with the repertoire data. A later genetic analysis took genome-wide SNP genotypes for about 65% of the roughly 670 donors and used that subset as a discovery cohort. Every discovery cohort repertoire had been produced on one sequencing platform. HLA typing covered class I and class II loci at four-digit resolution. The number of donors typed differed by locus, with roughly 629-640 for A, B, C, DRB1 and DQB1, roughly 520 for DQA1, 606 for DPA1, and under 490 for DPB1. About five DR-DQ haplotypes were treated as single units for association and clustering because of strong linkage in the cohort. On average, over 200,000 unique TCR beta nucleotide sequences were sequenced per donor among some 420 genotyped donors of the cohort, with roughly 18% of those sequences being non-productive.

The CDR3 starts with the cysteine, ends with the phenylalanine, and has 14 residues. Only the CDR3 region is kept as DNA, spanning 42 bases read in frame from base 1. The germline V gene sets CDR1 to MDHEN and CDR2 to SYDVKM. Libraries were built with the immunoSEQ multiplex PCR assay. For the multiplex PCR, a mixture combining 60 forward primers for TCR Vbeta segments and 13 reverse primers for TCR Jbeta segments was used. The CDR3 region of rearranged TCR beta genes was amplified from genomic DNA with a multiplex PCR assay. On the Illumina HiSeq System, the amplified TCR beta libraries were sequenced as 87-base-pair reads. Regarding the original processing steps: A later analysis counted about 80 million unique TCR beta chains across the roughly 700 repertoires, and some 12 million of these chains were shared by at least two donors. To remove PCR and sequencing errors, raw reads were error-corrected and collapsed into unique sequences using a nearest-neighbor algorithm that merged closely related sequences. CDR3 sequences were aligned to IMGT reference sequences to assign V, D and J gene segments. For a sequence to be retained, a match of at least six nucleotides to both a V gene segment and a J gene segment was required. Rearrangements were called productive when the CDR3 lacked stop codons and stayed in frame with V and J; all others were non-productive. CDR3 was defined according to IMGT convention as the region running from the second conserved V-encoded cysteine to the conserved J-encoded phenylalanine. Sequences without an unambiguous match to a single V gene segment were excluded from the earlier analysis of several hundred of the donors. In an earlier analysis of about 590 of the donors, a V segment was called functional when productive rearrangements were above 56.7%, and segregating when the standard deviation between donors exceeded 5%. A statistical classification framework was built for diagnosing cytomegalovirus status from the catalog of TCR beta chain sequences. In a later analysis, TCR nucleotide sequences were compared against IMGT/GENE-DB human TR gene sequences so that V and J genes could be assigned. Using the TCRdist pipeline, a later analysis assigned CDR3 sequences along with most-parsimonious VDJ recombination scenarios. A later analysis defined each TCR beta chain by its CDR3 amino acid sequence plus V-gene family, and excluded reads lacking a unique V-gene family. A later analysis removed roughly 590 highly shared, low-generation-probability nucleotide sequences to deal with suspected cross-contamination and a sequencing artifact. A later analysis calculated a clonal expansion index for each public chain from normalized within-repertoire ranks of inferred template counts. In a later analysis, generation probabilities were computed with a VDJ recombination model fitted to out-of-frame rearrangements, and the resulting probabilities were checked against IGoR. In a later analysis, hypergeometric tests were used to score TCR-TCR, TCR-HLA and TCR-CMV co-occurrence, with a repertoire-size bias correction applied to TCR pairs. A later analysis estimated false discovery rates by permuting HLA or CMV assignments 20 times. In a later analysis, co-occurring TCRs were grouped using DBSCAN, with TCRdist sequence similarity added in when clustering inside HLA-allele-positive subsets. Repertoires with fewer than 30,000 or more than 120,000 public chains were left out of co-occurrence clustering, as were about 5 repertoires with anomalous nucleotide sharing. Not all clones reach the TCRdb copy of this immuneACCESS table, which keeps in-frame sequences only. Checked studies attribute under half of the gap to unresolved V genes and leave the rest unexplained. The V and J calls and clone size are taken from that table; D and trimming were inferred from the DNA. Recorded for this sample are some 80,000 clones; about 80% of them occurred a single time. The ten top clones hold approximately 3.4% of the sample.

The full study reports these points: The only immune exposure information available for the cohort was CMV serostatus. In a later genetic analysis, fewer N-insertions in productive TCRs were reported among donors in an Asian-associated ancestry cluster than the roughly 670-donor mean. The study gave a list of under 200 TCR beta chains associated with cytomegalovirus. According to a later analysis, TCR association rates differed among HLA loci, with DRB1 alleles showing the most associated TCRs and HLA-C alleles showing the fewest. Because HLA typing was unavailable for some donors at each locus, only the typed subset was used in association tests. Sequencing depth was assumed to be roughly uniform across donors in the presence/absence analyses, though that assumption may not hold. In an earlier analysis of roughly 500 of the donors, most TCR beta V segments appeared in productive rearrangements about 87% or about 30% of the time, broadly matching IMGT annotations. Cytomegalovirus status was reported to be diagnosed by the classifier with high specificity and sensitivity in both the original and validation cohorts. In vitro tests confirmed that a few of the cytomegalovirus-associated TCR beta chains recognize cytomegalovirus antigens. According to a later analysis, most CMV-associated TCR beta chains appeared to be HLA-restricted, and the HLA associations seemed to be driven largely by CMV exposure. When HLA alleles, especially DR and DQ, strongly co-occurred, attributing TCR associations to individual alleles was difficult. A group of highly shared sequence variants was considered likely to be a technical artifact of the sequencing pipeline. This cohort had only TCR beta chains sequenced, and the lack of alpha or paired-chain data limited which features could be detected. A further reported finding was that TCR beta sequences accurately predicted the HLA-A and HLA-B alleles for most subjects in the first cohort. Over 15 rarely observed V segments, including chromosome 9 orphons, were excluded from the earlier analysis of some 590 of the donors because counts were too low. Because the 87-base-pair reads could not distinguish some IMGT-functional V segments, including TRBV6-2 and TRBV6-3, those segments were excluded. A later genetic analysis associated a missense DCLRE1C variant with V-gene and J-gene trimming of TCR beta chains, and an independent cohort replicated the association. While some public TCRs were present in many individuals, most TCR sequences turned up only very rarely across donors. Correlated functional status among segregating V segments might be attributable to linkage disequilibrium, but an unknown experimental factor could not be ruled out. Several of the top co-occurrence clusters appeared to be linked to parvovirus B19, influenza, CMV and Epstein-Barr virus, according to a later analysis. A later analysis associated 15,000 to 20,000 TCR beta sequences with specific HLA alleles at a false discovery rate of 0.05. It was suggested by the authors that the approach could potentially be generalized to other disease states and immunological phenotypes. Compared with equally common non-associated chains, HLA-associated TCR beta chains in a later analysis were more clonally expanded and had lower generation probabilities.

This TCR was recovered from a man aged 35-49 years in good health and CMV-seronegative. The sequencing input was PBMCs. The chain is made from TRBV28 and TRBJ1-1; 5 matching bases give a weak D call of TRBD1. CDR3 loop: CASSTPEGNAEAFF. Read as DNA, the sequence is TGTGCCAGCAGTACCCCGGAGGGGAACGCTGAAGCTTTCTTT.